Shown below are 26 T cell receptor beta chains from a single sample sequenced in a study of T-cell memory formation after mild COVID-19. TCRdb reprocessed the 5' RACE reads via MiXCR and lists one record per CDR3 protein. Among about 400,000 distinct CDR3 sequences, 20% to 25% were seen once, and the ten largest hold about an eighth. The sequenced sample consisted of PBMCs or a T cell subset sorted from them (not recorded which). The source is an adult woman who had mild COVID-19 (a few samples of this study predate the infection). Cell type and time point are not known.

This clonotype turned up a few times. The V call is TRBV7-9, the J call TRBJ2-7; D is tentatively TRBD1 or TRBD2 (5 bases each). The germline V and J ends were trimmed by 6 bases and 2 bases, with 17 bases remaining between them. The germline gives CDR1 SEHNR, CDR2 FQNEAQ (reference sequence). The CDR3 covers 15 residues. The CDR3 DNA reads TGTGCCAGCAGGGGTACGGGGCAGGGTGCCTACGAGCAGTACTTC. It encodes CASRGTGQGAYEQYF.

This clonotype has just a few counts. The CDR3 spells CASSFGTSTADTQYF. CDR3 DNA: TGTGCCAGCAGCTTCGGGACGTCAACGGCGGATACGCAGTATTTT. V is TRBV5-5 and J is TRBJ2-3; the D call may be TRBD1 or TRBD2 (5 bases each). CDR3 length equals 15 residues. V was trimmed by 2 bases and J by 6 bases, leaving 16 bases between them. CDR1 and CDR2 (germline): SGHKS, YYEKEE (reference sequence).

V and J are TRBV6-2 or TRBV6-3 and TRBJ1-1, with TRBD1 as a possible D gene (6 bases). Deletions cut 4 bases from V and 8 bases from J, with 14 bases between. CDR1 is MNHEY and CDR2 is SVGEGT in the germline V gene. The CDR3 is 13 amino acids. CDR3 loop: CASSSRGQWEAFF. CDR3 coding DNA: TGTGCCAGCAGTTCCCGGGGGCAATGGGAAGCTTTCTTT.

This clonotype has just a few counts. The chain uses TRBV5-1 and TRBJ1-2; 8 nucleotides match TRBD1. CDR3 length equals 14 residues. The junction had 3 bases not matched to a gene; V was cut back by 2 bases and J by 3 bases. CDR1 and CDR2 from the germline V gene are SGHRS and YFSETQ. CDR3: CASSLGQGDYGYTF. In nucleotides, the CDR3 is TGCGCCAGCAGCTTAGGACAGGGCGACTATGGCTACACCTTC.

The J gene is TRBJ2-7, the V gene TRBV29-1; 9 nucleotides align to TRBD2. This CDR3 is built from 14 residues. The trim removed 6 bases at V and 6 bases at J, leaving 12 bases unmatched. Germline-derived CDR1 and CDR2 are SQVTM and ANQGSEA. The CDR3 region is CSVLPGLARGEQYF. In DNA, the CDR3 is TGCAGCGTCCTACCGGGACTAGCTCGGGGCGAGCAGTACTTC.

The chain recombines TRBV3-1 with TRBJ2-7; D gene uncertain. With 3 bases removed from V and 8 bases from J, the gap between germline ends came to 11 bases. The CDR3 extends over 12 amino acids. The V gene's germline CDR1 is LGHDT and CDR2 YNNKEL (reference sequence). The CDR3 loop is CASSQRPSQQYF. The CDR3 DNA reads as TGTGCCAGCAGCCAGAGGCCTTCCCAGCAGTACTTC.

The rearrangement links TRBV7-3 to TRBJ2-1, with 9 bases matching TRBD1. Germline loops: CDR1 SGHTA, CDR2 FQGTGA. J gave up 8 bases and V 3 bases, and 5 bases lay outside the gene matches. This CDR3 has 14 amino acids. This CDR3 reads CASSLTGGLDEQFF. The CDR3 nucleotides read TGTGCCAGCAGCTTGACAGGGGGTTTAGATGAGCAGTTCTTC.

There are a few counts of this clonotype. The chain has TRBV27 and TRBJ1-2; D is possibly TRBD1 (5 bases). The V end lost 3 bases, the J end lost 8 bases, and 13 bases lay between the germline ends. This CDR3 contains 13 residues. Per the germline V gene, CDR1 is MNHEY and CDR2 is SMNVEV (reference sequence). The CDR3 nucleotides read TGTGCCAGCAGTTTCCCAGGGAGGACGGGCTACACCTTC. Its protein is CASSFPGRTGYTF.

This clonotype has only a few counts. CDR3 in amino acids: CASSLATSGASYEQYF. The CDR3 DNA reads as TGTGCCAGCAGCTTAGCGACTAGCGGGGCCTCCTACGAGCAGTACTTC. The chain uses TRBV7-9 and TRBJ2-7; 11 bases agree with TRBD2. Per the germline V gene, CDR1 is SEHNR and CDR2 is FQNEAQ (reference sequence). V was clipped by 0 bases and J by 0 bases; unmatched bases: 1. The CDR3 consists of 16 residues.

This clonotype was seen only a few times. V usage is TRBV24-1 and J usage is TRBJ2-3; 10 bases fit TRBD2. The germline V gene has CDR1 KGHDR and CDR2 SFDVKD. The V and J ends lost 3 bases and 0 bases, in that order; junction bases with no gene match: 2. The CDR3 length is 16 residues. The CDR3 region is CATSDRTSGSTDTQYF. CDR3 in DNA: TGTGCCACCAGTGATCGGACTAGCGGAAGCACAGATACGCAGTATTTT.

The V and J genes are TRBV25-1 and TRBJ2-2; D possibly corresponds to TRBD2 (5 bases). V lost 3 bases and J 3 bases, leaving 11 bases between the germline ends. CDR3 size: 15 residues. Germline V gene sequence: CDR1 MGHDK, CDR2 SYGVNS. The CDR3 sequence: CASSDSGDYTGELFF. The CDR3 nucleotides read TGTGCCAGCAGTGATTCCGGGGATTACACCGGGGAGCTGTTTTTT.

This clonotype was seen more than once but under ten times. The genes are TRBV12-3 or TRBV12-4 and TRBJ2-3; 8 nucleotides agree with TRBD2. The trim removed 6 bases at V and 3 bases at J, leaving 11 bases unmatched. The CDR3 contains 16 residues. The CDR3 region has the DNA TGTGCCAGCAGCCCCCGGGGGGGGAGTATGACAGATACGCAGTATTTT. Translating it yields CASSPRGGSMTDTQYF.

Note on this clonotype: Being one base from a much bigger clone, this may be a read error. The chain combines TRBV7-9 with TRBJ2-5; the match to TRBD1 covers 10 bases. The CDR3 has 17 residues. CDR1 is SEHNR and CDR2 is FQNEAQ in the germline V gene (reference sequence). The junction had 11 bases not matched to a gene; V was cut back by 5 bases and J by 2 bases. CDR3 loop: CASSAGDRGLVQETQYF. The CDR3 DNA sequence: TGTGCCAGCAGCGCCGGGGACAGGGGATTGGTACAAGAGACCCAGTACTTC. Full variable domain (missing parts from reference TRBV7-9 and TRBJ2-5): DTGVSQNPRHKITKRGQNVTFRCDPISEHNRLYWYRQTLGQGPEFLTYFQNEAQLEKSRLLSDRFSAERPKGSFSTLEIQRTEQGDSAMYLCASSAGDRGLVQETQYFGPGTRLLVL.

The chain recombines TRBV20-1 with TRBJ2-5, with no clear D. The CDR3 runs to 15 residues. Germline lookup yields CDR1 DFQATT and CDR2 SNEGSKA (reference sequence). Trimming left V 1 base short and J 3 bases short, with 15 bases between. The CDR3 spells CSARGSKGNEETQYF. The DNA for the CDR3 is TGCAGTGCTAGAGGGAGTAAAGGGAATGAAGAGACCCAGTACTTC.

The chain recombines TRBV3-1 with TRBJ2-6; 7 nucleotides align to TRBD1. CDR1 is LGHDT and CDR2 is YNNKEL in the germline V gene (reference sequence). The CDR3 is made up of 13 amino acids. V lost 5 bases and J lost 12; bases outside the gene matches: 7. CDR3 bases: TGTGCCAGCAGCTACGGGACAGCTGGCGTCCTGACTTTC. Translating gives CASSYGTAGVLTF.

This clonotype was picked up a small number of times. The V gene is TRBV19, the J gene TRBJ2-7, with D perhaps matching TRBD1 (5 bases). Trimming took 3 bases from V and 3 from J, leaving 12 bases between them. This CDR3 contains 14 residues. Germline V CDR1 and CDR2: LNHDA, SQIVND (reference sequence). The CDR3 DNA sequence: TGTGCCAGTAGTATCGGCAGGGCCGGCTACGAGCAGTACTTC. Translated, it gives CASSIGRAGYEQYF.

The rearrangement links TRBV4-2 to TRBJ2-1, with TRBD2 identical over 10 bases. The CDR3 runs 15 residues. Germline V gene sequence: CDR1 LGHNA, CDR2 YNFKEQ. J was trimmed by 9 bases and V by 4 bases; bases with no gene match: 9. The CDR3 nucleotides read TGTGCCAGCAGCCCTCTAGCGGGGGATGAGGGTGAGCAGTTCTTC. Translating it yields CASSPLAGDEGEQFF.

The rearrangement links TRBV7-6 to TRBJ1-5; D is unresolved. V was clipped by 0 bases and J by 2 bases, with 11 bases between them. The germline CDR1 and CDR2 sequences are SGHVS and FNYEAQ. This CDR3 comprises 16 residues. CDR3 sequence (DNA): TGTGCCAGCAGCTTAGCGCCTCGTCTCGGCAATCAGCCCCAGCATTTT. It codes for CASSLAPRLGNQPQHF.

In nucleotides, the CDR3 is TGTGCCAGCAGTGAACAGGGGATCCACAATGAGCAGTTCTTC. Translating it yields CASSEQGIHNEQFF. The chain employs TRBV2 and TRBJ2-1; perhaps TRBD1 as D (6 bases). Germline CDR1 is SNHLY and CDR2 is FYNNEI. The CDR3 length is 14 residues. Trimming took 2 bases from V and 5 from J, leaving 10 bases between them.

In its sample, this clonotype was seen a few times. CDR3 residues: CASSQGASAPNTGELFF. The CDR3 nucleotides are TGCGCCAGCAGCCAGGGAGCTAGCGCCCCGAACACCGGGGAGCTGTTTTTT. The chain couples TRBV4-1 to TRBJ2-2; a weak D match, TRBD2 (6 bases). Trimming took off 3 bases at V and 0 bases at J, with 14 bases between the two ends. The CDR3 length is 17 residues. Per germline, CDR1 MGHRA and CDR2 YSYEKL.

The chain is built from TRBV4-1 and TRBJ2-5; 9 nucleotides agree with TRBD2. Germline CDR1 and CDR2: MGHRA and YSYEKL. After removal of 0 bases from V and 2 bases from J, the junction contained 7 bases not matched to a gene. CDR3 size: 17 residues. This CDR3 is CASSQDWASGEQETQYF. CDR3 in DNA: TGCGCCAGCAGCCAAGATTGGGCTAGCGGGGAGCAAGAGACCCAGTACTTC.

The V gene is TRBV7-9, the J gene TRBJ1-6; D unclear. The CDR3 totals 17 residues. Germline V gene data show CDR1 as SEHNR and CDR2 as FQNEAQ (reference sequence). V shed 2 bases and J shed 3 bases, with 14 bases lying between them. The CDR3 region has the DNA TGTGCCAGCAGCTTATATGGGAGTTCGGGCTATAATTCACCCCTCCACTTT. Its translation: CASSLYGSSGYNSPLHF.

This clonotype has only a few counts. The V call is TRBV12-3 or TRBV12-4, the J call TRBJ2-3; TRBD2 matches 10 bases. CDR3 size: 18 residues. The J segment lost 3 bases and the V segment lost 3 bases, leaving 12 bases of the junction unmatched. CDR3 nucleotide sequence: TGTGCCAGCAGTTTTTTCCGTGTAGCGGGAGGAAATACAGATACGCAGTATTTT. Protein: CASSFFRVAGGNTDTQYF.

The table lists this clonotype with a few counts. CDR3 sequence reads: CASSFDGQGWSLAFF. DNA of the CDR3: TGCGCCAGCAGCTTCGATGGACAGGGTTGGTCTTTAGCTTTCTTT. The rearrangement uses TRBV5-1 and TRBJ1-1, with 8 bases aligning to TRBD1. CDR1 and CDR2 (germline): SGHRS, YFSETQ. The CDR3 spans 15 residues. V shed 2 bases and J 10 bases; nucleotides not matched to a gene: 13.

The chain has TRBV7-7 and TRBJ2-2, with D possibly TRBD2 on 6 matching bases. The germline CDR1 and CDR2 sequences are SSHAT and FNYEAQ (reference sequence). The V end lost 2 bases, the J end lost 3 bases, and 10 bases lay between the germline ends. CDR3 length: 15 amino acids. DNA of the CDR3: TGTGCCAGCAGCTTACTACGCGGGGACACCGGGGAGCTGTTTTTT. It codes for CASSLLRGDTGELFF.

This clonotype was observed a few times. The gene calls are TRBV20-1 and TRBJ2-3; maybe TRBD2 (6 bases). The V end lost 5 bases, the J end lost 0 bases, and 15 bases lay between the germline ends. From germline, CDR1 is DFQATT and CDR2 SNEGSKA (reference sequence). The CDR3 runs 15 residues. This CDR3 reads CSALGGGASTDTQYF. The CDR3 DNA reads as TGCAGTGCTCTCGGCGGCGGGGCGAGCACAGATACGCAGTATTTT.